These 5 T cell receptor beta chains share one sample of origin, sequenced in a study of human T cells and chemical hapten exposure. TCRdb re-derived calls from the RACE reads in MiXCR, one entry per CDR3 protein. The table lists roughly 200,000 distinct CDR3 sequences, 20% to 25% of them singletons, with approximately 6.7% in the top ten. Time point: patch test 1, 2 weeks after DPC sensitization. Treatment reported: therapeutic diphenylcyclopropenone sensitization with weekly scalp DPC. The sequencing used whole blood, collected in connection with sensitization to the hapten diphenylcyclopropenone (DPC). These receptors originate from a woman aged 45-59 years with alopecia areata. Some clones in this sample may be carry-over from other donors' samples.

The genes are TRBV20-1 and TRBJ1-4, with 10 bases matching TRBD1. The CDR3 loop spans 15 amino acids. The V segment lost 3 bases and the J segment 13 bases; nucleotides outside the gene matches: 14. From germline, CDR1 is DFQATT and CDR2 SNEGSKA (reference sequence). The CDR3 DNA reads TGCAGTGCTAGTCAAGCCGGGACAGGGGCACGTATACTGTTTTTT. It is translated as CSASQAGTGARILFF.

V and J are TRBV12-3 or TRBV12-4 and TRBJ2-5; tentatively, D is TRBD1 (5 bases). The CDR3 runs to 13 residues. V was pared by 6 bases and J by 3 bases, with 11 bases between. Written as DNA, the CDR3 is TGTGCCAGCAGGCCACAAGGGGAAGAGACCCAGTACTTC. Amino acid sequence: CASRPQGEETQYF.

The chain employs TRBV7-2 and TRBJ1-5; D not certain. This CDR3 spans 12 amino acids. Germline V gene lookup returns CDR1 SGHTA and CDR2 FQGNSA. V shed 6 bases and J shed 4 bases, with 7 bases lying between them. CDR3 amino acids: CASRRENQPQHF. DNA for the CDR3: TGTGCCAGCAGACGTGAGAATCAGCCCCAGCATTTT.

This clonotype turned up a few times. The chain links TRBV29-1 to TRBJ1-2; D possibly corresponds to TRBD1 (5 bases). The CDR3 spans 14 residues. Trimming took off 7 bases at V and 8 bases at J, with 23 bases between the two ends. CDR1 SQVTM and CDR2 ANQGSEA come from the germline V gene. Here the CDR3 reads CSAPGLADPSGYTF. CDR3 bases: TGCAGCGCTCCAGGGTTAGCAGATCCGTCCGGCTACACCTTC.

The CDR3 sequence is CASSVDVAEQFF. CDR3 bases: TGTGCCAGCAGCGTAGATGTCGCTGAGCAGTTCTTC. This chain uses TRBV7-2 with TRBJ2-1; no clear D gene. CDR1 is SGHTA, CDR2 FQGNSA, per germline. This CDR3 is 12 amino acids long. V dropped 5 bases and J dropped 9 bases, with 11 bases sitting between them.